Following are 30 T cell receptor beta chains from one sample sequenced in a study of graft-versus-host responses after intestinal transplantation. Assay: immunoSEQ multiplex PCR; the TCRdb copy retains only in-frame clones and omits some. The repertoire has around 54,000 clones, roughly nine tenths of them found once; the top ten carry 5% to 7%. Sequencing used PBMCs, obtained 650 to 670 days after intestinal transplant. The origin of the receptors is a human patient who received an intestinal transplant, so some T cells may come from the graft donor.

The CDR3 nucleotides are TGTGCCAGCAGTGAATTGATCGCCAGACAGCCCCAGCATTTT. Its protein product is CASSELIARQPQHF. V is TRBV2 and J is TRBJ1-5, with unresolved D. CDR1 SNHLY and CDR2 FYNNEI come from the germline V gene. The CDR3 consists of 14 residues. V was cut by 2 bases and J by 7 bases, with 12 bases left in between.

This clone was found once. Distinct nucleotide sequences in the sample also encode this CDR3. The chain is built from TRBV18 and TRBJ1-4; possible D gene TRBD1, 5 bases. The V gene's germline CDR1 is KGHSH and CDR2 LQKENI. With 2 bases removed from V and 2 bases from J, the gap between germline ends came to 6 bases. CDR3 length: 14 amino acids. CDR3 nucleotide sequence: TGTGCCAGCTCACCAGGGGCGACTAATGAAAAACTGTTTTTT. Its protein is CASSPGATNEKLFF.

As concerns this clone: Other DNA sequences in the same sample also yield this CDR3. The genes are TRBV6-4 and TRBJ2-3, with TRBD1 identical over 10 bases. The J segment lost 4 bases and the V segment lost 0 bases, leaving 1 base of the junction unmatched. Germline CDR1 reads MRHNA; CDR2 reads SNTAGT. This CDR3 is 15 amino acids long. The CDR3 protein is CASSDSTGGADTQYF. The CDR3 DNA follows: TGTGCCAGCAGTGACTCGACAGGGGGCGCAGATACGCAGTATTTT.

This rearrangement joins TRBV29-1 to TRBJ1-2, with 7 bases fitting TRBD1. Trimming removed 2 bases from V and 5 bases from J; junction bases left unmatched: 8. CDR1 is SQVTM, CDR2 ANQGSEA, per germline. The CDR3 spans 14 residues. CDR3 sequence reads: CSVEKGGGGYGYTF. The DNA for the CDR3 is TGCAGCGTTGAAAAGGGAGGGGGCGGGTATGGCTACACCTTC.

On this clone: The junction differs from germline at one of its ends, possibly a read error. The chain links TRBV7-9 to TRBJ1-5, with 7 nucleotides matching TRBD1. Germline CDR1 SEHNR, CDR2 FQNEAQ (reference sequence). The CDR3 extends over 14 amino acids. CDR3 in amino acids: CASSLGQGNQPQHF. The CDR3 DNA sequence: TGTGCCAGCAGTTTAGGACAGGGCAATCAGCCCCAGCATTTT.

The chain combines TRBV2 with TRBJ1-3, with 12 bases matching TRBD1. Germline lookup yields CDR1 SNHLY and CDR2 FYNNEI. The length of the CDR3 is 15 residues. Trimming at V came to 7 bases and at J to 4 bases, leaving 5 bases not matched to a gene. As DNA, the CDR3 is TGTGCCAGCACTGGGACAGGGGGCGTAGGAAACACCATATATTTT. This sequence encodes CASTGTGGVGNTIYF.

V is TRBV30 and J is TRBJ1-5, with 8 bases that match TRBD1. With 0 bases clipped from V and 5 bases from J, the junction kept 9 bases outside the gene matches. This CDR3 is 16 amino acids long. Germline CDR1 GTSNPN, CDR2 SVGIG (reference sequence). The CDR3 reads CAWSVSRTGSHQPQHF. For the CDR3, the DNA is TGTGCCTGGAGTGTTTCAAGGACAGGGTCTCATCAGCCCCAGCATTTT.

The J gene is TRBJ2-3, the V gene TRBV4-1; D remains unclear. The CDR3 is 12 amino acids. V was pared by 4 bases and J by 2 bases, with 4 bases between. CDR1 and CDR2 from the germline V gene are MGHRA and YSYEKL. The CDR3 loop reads CASSLPTDTQYF. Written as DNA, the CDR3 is TGCGCCAGCAGCCTGCCCACAGATACGCAGTATTTT.

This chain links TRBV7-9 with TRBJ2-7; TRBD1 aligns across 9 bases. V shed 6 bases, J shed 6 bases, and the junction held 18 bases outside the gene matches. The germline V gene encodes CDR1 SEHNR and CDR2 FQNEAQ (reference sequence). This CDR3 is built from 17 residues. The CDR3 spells CASRILRQGGVATEQYF. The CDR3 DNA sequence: TGTGCCAGCAGGATACTAAGACAGGGGGGAGTCGCTACCGAGCAGTACTTC.

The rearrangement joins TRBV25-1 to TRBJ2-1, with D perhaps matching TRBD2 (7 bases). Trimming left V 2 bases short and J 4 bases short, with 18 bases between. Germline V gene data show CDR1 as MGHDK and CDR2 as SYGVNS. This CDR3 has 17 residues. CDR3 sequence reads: CASSEMKGGVGYNEQFF. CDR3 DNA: TGTGCCAGCAGTGAAATGAAGGGGGGGGTAGGTTACAATGAGCAGTTCTTC.

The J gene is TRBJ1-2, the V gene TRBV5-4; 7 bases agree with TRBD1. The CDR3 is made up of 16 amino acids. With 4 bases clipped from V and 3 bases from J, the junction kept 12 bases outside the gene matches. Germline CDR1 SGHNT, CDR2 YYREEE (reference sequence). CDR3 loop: CASSRQGDPRDYGYTF. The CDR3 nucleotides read TGTGCCAGCAGCCGACAGGGAGACCCGAGGGACTATGGCTACACCTTC.

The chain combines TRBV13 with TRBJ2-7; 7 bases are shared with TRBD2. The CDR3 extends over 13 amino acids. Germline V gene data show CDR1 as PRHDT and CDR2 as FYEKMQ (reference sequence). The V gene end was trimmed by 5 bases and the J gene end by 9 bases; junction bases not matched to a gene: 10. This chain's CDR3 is CASSPDGGGRQYF. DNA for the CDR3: TGTGCCAGCAGCCCAGACGGGGGAGGGAGGCAGTACTTC.

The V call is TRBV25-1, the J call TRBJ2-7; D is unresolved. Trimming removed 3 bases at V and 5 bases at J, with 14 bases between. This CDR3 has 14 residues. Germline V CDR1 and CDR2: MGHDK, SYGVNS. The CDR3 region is CASSDFTAFHEQYF. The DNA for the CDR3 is TGTGCCAGCAGTGATTTCACAGCGTTCCACGAGCAGTACTTC.

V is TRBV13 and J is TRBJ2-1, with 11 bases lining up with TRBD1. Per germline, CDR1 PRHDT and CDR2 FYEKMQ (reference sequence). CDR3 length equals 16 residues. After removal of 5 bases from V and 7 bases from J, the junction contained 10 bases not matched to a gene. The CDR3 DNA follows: TGTGCCAGCAGCCCGCCCCCGGGACAGGGGGTAAATGAGCAGTTCTTC. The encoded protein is CASSPPPGQGVNEQFF.

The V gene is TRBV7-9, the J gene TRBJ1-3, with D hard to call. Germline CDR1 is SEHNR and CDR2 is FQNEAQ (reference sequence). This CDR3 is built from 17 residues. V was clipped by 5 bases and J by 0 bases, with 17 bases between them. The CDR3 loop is CASSLSLTESSGNTIYF. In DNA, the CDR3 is TGTGCCAGCAGCCTATCCTTGACGGAGAGCTCTGGAAACACCATATATTTT.

The CDR3 sequence is CASSRPGLEAAGELFF. In DNA form, the CDR3 reads TGTGCCAGCAGCCGGCCGGGACTAGAGGCGGCCGGGGAGCTGTTTTTT. This chain uses TRBV13 with TRBJ2-2, with 8 nucleotides matching TRBD2. V was clipped by 5 bases and J by 6 bases; unmatched bases: 11. CDR3 length: 16 residues. The V gene's germline CDR1 is PRHDT and CDR2 FYEKMQ (reference sequence).

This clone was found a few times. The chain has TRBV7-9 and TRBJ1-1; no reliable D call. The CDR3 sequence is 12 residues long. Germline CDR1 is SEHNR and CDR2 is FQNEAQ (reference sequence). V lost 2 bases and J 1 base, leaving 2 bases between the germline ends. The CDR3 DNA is TGTGCCAGCAGCTTACAGAACACTGAAGCTTTCTTT. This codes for CASSLQNTEAFF.

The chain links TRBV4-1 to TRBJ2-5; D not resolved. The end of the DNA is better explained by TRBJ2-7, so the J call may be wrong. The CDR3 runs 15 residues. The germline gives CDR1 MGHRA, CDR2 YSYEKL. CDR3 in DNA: TGCGCCAGCAGGGCAAGGACGGGCCCCTCCTACGAGCAGTACTTC. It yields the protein CASRARTGPSYEQYF.

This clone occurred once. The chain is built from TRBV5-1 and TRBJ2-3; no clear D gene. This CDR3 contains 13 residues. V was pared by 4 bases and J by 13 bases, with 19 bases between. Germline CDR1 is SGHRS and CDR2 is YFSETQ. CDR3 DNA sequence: TGCGCCAGCAGCCCCCGACCGGTTTCTGAAAAGTATTTT. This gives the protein CASSPRPVSEKYF.

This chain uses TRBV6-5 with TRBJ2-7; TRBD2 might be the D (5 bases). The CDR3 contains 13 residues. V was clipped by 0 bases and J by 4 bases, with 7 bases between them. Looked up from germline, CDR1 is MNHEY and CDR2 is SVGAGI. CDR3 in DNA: TGTGCCAGCAGTTACTCGACGGGGTACGAGCAGTACTTC. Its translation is CASSYSTGYEQYF.

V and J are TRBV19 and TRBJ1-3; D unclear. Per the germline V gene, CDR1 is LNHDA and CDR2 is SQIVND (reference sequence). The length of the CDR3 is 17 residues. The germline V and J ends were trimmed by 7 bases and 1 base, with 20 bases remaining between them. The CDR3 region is CASKETSFTVSGNTIYF. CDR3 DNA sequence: TGTGCCAGTAAAGAGACAAGTTTTACCGTTTCTGGAAACACCATATATTTT.

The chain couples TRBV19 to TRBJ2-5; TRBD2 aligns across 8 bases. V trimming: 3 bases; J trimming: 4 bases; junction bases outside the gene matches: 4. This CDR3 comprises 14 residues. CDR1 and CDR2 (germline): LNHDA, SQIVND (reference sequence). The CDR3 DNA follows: TGTGCCAGTAGTATCGGGGGGGCCGCAGAGACCCAGTACTTC. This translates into CASSIGGAAETQYF.

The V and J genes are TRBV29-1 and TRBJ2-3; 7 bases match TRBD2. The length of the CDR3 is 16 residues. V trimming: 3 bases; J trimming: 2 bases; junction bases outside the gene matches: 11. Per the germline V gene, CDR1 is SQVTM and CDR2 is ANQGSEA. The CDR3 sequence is CSVDGFFGGYTDTQYF. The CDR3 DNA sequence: TGCAGCGTTGATGGCTTTTTCGGGGGGTACACAGATACGCAGTATTTT.

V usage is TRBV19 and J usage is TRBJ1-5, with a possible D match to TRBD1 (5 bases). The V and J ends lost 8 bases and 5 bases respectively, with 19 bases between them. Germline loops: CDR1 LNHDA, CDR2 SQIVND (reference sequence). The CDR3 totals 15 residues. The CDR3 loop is CASLKRLGDYQPQHF. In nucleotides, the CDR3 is TGTGCCAGTTTGAAAAGATTGGGGGATTATCAGCCCCAGCATTTT.

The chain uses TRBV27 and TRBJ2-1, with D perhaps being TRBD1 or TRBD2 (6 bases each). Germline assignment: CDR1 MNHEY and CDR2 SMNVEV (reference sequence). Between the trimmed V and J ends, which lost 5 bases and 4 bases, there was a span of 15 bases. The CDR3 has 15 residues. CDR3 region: CASSPIPGAYNEQFF. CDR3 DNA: TGTGCCAGCAGTCCAATCCCGGGGGCGTACAATGAGCAGTTCTTC.

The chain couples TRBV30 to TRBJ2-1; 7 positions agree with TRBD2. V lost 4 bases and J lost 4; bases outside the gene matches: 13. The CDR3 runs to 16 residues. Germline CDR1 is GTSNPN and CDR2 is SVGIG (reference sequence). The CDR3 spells CAWKFAWTREYNEQFF. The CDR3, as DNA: TGTGCCTGGAAATTCGCCTGGACTAGGGAGTACAATGAGCAGTTCTTC.

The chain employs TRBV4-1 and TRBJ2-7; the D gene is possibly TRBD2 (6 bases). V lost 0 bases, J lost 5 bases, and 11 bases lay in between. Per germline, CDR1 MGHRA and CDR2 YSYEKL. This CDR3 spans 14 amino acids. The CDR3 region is CASSQDNGSHEQYF. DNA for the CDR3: TGCGCCAGCAGCCAAGACAACGGGAGCCACGAGCAGTACTTC.

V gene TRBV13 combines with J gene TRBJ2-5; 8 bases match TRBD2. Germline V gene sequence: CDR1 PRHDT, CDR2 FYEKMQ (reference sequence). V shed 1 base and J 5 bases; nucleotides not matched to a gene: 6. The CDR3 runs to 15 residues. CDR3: CASSLAAGAPETQYF. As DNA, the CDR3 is TGTGCCAGCAGCTTAGCAGCGGGGGCGCCTGAGACCCAGTACTTC.

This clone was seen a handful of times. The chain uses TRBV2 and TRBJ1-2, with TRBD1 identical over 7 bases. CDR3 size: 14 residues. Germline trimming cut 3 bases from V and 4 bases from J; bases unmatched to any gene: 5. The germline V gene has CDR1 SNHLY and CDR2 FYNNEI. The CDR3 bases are TGTGCCAGCAGTGAGCGGGACAGTTTCTATGGCTACACCTTC. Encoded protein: CASSERDSFYGYTF.

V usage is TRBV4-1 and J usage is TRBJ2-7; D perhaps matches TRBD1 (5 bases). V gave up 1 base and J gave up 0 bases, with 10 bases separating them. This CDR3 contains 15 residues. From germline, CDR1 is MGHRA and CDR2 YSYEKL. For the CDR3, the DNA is TGCGCCAGCAGCCAAGCTCGACAGCCCTCCTACGAGCAGTACTTC. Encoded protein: CASSQARQPSYEQYF.